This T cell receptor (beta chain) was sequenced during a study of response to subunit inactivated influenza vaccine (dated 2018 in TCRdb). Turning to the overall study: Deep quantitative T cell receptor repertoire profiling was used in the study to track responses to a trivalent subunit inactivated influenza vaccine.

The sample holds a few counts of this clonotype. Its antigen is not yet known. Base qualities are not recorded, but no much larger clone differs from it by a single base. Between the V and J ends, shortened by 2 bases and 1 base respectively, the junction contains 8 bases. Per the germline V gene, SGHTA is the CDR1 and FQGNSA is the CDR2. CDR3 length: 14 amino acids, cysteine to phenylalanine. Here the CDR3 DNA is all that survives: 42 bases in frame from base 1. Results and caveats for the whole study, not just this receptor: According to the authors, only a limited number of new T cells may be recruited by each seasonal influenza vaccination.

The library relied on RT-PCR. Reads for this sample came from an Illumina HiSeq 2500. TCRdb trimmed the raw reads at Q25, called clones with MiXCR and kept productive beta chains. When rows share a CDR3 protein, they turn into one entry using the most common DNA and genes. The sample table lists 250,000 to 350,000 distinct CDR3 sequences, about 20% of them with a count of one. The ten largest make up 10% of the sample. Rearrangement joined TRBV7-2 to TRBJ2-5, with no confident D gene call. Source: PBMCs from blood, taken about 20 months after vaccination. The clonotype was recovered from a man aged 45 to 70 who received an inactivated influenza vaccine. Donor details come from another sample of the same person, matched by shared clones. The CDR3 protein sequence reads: CASSLNTIQETQYF. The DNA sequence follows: TGTGCCAGCAGCTTAAATACCATCCAAGAGACCCAGTACTTC.